This TCR beta chain emerged from a study of Graves' ophthalmopathy and Graves' hyperthyroidism. In the study overall: Peripheral blood samples were taken at initial diagnosis, before any treatment.

Where ophthalmopathy was present, donors had moderate-to-severe activity, CAS ≥3, NOSPECS ≥4 and duration under 3 months. Study conclusions and caveats: Among expanded thyroid clonotypes above 0.001 frequency, most also occurred in blood.

Researchers took RNA transcripts and amplified TCR beta CDR3 regions from them. HTBI-primed RT-PCR formed the first round, and a multiplex PCR formed the second. Each CDR3 protein is one row after TCRdb ran MiXCR on the multiplex PCR reads. The sample contains about 700,000 distinct CDR3 sequences, 35% to 50% of which appear only once. A remark on this clonotype: Its antigen is undetermined. This may stem from a read error, because a much larger clone lies one nucleotide away.

Sequenced: peripheral blood. This clonotype was sampled from an adult man with Graves' ophthalmopathy.

The CDR3 DNA reads as TGTGCCAGCAGTTTTCCAGGGTGGGGCTACGAGCAGTACTTC. Translation: CASSFPGWGYEQYF. This rearrangement joins TRBV6-1 to TRBJ2-7; D perhaps matches TRBD1 (5 bases). CDR3 length: 14 amino acids. The germline V gene has CDR1 MNHNS and CDR2 SASEGT. V was pared by 5 bases and J by 3 bases, with 14 bases between.